Reported below is one T cell receptor (beta chain). The target antigen is unknown. These data come from a study of shared clonotypes between healthy human individuals. Study-wide results and limits: Inspection by rarefaction showed sorted-subset sequencing to be incomplete despite large depth. Genetic and exposure-history diversity was limited by the small donor number.

Assay execution proceeded at the deep level. Generated by immunoSEQ multiplex PCR, the TCRdb table keeps only in-frame clones and is missing some. Of 2,500,000 or so clones in the sample, roughly nine tenths were seen once. Trimming removed 4 bases from V and 2 bases from J; junction bases left unmatched: 19. This CDR3 is built from 19 residues. CDR1 and CDR2 from the germline V gene are MNHNS and SASEGT. This sequence joins TRBV6-1 and TRBJ1-2; 7 bases agree with TRBD1. The sequence derives from a man between 18 and 29 years old in good health. Sequencing input: naive CD4+ T cells sorted from blood. This sample's subset: CD45RA+ positively selected. As DNA, the CDR3 is TGTGCCAGCAGTGTAGTAGGGGGCGAGACAGGAACCCCAAACTATGGCTACACCTTC. This translates into CASSVVGGETGTPNYGYTF.